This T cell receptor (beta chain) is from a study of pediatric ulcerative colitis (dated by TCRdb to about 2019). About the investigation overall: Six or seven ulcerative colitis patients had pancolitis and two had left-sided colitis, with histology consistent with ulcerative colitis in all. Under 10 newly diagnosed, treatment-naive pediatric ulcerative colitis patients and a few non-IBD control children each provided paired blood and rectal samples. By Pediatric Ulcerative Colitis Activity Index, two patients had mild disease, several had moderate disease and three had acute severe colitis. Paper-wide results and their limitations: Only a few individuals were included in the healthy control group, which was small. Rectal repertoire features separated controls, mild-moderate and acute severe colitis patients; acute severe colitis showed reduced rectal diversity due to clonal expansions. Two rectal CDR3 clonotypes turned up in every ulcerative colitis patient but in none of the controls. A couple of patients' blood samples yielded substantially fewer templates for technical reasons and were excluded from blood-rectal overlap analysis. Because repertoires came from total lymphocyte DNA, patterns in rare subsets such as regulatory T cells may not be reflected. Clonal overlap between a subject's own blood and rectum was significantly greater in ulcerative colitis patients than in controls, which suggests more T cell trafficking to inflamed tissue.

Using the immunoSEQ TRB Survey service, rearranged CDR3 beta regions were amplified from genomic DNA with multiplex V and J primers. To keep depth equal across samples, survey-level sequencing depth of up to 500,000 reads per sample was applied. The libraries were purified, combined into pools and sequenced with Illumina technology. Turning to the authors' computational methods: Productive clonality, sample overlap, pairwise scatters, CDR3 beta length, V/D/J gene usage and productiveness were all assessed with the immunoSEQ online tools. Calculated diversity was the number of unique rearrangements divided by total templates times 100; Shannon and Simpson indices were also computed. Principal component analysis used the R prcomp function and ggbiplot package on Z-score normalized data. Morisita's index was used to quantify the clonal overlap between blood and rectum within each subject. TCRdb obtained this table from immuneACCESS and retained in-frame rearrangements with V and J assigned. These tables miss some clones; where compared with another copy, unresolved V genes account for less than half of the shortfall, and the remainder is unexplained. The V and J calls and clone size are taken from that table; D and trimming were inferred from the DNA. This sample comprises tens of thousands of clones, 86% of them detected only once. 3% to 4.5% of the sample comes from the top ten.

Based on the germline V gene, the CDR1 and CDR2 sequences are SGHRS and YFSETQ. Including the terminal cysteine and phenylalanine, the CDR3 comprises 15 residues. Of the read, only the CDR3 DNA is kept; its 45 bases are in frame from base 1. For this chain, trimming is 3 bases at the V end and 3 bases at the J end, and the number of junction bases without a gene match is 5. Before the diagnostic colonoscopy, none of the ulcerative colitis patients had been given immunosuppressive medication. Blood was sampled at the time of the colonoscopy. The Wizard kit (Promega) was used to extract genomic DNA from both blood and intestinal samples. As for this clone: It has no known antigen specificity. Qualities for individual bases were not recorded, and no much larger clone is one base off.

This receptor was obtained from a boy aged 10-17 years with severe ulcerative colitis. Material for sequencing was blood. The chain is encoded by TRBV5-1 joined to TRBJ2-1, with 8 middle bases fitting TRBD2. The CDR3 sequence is CASSSSGPDYNEQFF. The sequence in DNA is TGCGCCAGCAGCTCTAGCGGGCCAGACTACAATGAGCAGTTCTTC.